The 8 T cell receptor beta chains given below trace back to one sample, sequenced in a study of blood T cell repertoires in COVID-19. Libraries were prepared by immunoSEQ multiplex PCR; TCRdb keeps only in-frame clonotypes and omits some of them. The profile shows about 100,000 clones, around 83% of them singletons. The source material was peripheral blood. All receptors come from a woman aged 55 to 70 in a cohort sampled during active or convalescent COVID-19.

This rearrangement joins TRBV4-2 to TRBJ1-6, with 7 bases identical to TRBD1. Trimming removed 1 base from V and 7 bases from J; junction bases left unmatched: 7. The CDR3 is made up of 16 amino acids. Looked up from germline, CDR1 is LGHNA and CDR2 is YNFKEQ. CDR3 in DNA: TGTGCCAGCAGCCAAGCAGGGGGTTCCGGCAATTCACCCCTCCACTTT. Translating it yields CASSQAGGSGNSPLHF.

The genes are TRBV5-1 and TRBJ1-2; no clear D gene. Germline-derived CDR1 and CDR2 are SGHRS and YFSETQ. The germline V and J ends were trimmed by 0 bases and 6 bases, with 9 bases remaining between them. This CDR3 comprises 13 residues. As DNA, the CDR3 is TGCGCCAGCAGCTTGGAGCCCTTGAATGGCTACACCTTC. Its protein is CASSLEPLNGYTF. The full variable domain, completed using reference TRBV5-1 and TRBJ1-2, is KAGVTQTPRYLIKTRGQQVTLSCSPISGHRSVSWYQQTPGQGLQFLFEYFSETQRNKGNFPGRFSGRQFSNSRSEMNVSTLELGDSALYLCASSLEPLNGYTFGSGTRLTVV.

V is TRBV9 and J is TRBJ1-2, with unresolved D. CDR1 is SGDLS and CDR2 is YYNGEE in the germline V gene. V lost 4 bases, J lost 1 base, and 11 bases lay in between. CDR3 length: 14 amino acids. The CDR3 loop is CASSTQRLNYGYTF. The CDR3 nucleotides are TGTGCCAGCAGCACCCAGAGACTTAACTATGGCTACACCTTC.

The V call is TRBV7-9, the J call TRBJ2-1; 9 bases are a match to TRBD2. J was trimmed by 4 bases and V by 7 bases; bases with no gene match: 8. The germline V gene encodes CDR1 SEHNR and CDR2 FQNEAQ (reference sequence). This CDR3 comprises 15 residues. In DNA form, the CDR3 reads TGTGCCAGCATCCCTAGCGGGGTACCGTACAATGAGCAGTTCTTC. Its protein is CASIPSGVPYNEQFF.

V and J are TRBV7-3 and TRBJ1-3; 8 nucleotides match TRBD1. J lost 3 bases, V lost 2 bases, and 0 bases had no gene match. Germline CDR1 is SGHTA and CDR2 is FQGTGA. The CDR3 runs to 14 residues. The CDR3 nucleotides are TGTGCCAGCAGCTTAGGGACAGGTGGAAACACCATATATTTT. Amino acid sequence: CASSLGTGGNTIYF.

This clone was picked up a small number of times. V and J are TRBV10-2 and TRBJ1-2, with 7 positions matching TRBD1. Germline V gene data show CDR1 as WSHSY and CDR2 as SAAADI. This CDR3 region has 13 residues. J was trimmed by 8 bases and V by 8 bases; bases with no gene match: 11. The CDR3 region is CASGGTALEGYTF. The CDR3 DNA follows: TGCGCCAGCGGGGGGACAGCCCTTGAGGGCTACACCTTC.

This clone appeared once. V usage is TRBV27 and J usage is TRBJ1-4; D call uncertain. V lost 4 bases to trimming and J lost 12 bases, with 18 bases between them. This CDR3 contains 14 residues. Germline loops: CDR1 MNHEY, CDR2 SMNVEV (reference sequence). CDR3 protein: CASSSRLALGQLFF. CDR3 coding DNA: TGTGCCAGCAGTTCAAGACTCGCCCTTGGCCAACTGTTTTTT.

J is TRBJ2-2 and V is TRBV28; 7 nucleotides line up with TRBD1. The CDR3 is 15 amino acids. V was pared by 7 bases and J by 4 bases, with 9 bases of the junction left unmatched. Germline loops: CDR1 MDHEN, CDR2 SYDVKM. CDR3 residues: CASNDPGTVTGELFF. The CDR3 bases are TGTGCCAGCAACGACCCCGGGACAGTCACCGGGGAGCTGTTTTTT.